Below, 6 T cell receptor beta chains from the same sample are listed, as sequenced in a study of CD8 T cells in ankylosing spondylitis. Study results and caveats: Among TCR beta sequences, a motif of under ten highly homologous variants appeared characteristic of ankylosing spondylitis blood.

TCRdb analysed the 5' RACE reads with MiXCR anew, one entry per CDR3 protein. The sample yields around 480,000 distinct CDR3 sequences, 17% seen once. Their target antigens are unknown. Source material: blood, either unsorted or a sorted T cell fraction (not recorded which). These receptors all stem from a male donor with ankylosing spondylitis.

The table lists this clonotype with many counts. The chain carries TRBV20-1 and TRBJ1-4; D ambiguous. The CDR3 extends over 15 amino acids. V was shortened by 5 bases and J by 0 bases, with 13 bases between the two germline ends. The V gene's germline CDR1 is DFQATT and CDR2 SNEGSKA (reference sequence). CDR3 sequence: CSARRQVPTNEKLFF. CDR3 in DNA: TGCAGTGCTCGCCGGCAGGTTCCAACTAATGAAAAACTGTTTTTT.

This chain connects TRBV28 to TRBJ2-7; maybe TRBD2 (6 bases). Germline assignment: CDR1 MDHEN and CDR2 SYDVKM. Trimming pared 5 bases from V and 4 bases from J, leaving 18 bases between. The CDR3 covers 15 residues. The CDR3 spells CASSAPGLLSYEQYF. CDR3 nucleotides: TGTGCCAGCAGTGCCCCGGGACTTCTCTCTTACGAGCAGTACTTC.

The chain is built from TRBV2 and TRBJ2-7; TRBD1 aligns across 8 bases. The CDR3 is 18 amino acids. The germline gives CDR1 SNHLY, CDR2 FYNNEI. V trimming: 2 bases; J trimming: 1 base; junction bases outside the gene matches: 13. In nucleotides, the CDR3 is TGTGCCAGCAGTGAACGGCTTGGACAGGGAGGTATTTCCTACGAGCAGTACTTC. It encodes CASSERLGQGGISYEQYF.

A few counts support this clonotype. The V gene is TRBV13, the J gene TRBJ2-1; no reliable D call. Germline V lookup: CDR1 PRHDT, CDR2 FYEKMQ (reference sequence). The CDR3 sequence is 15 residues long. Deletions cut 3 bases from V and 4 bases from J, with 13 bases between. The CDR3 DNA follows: TGTGCCAGCAGCTTTGAGCGAAGGCGGTACAATGAGCAGTTCTTC. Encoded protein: CASSFERRRYNEQFF.

The CDR3 DNA sequence: TGTGCCACCAGTGACCCAGGAAGGGAGACCCAGTACTTC. It is translated as CATSDPGRETQYF. The V gene is TRBV24-1, the J gene TRBJ2-5; no clear D gene. The germline V and J ends were trimmed by 4 bases and 5 bases, with 10 bases remaining between them. The CDR3 has 13 residues. CDR1 and CDR2 (germline): KGHDR, SFDVKD.

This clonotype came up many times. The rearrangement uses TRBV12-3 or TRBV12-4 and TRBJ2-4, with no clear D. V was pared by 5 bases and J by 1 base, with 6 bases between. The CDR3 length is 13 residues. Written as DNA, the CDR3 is TGTGCCAGCAGTCCCTCGGCCAAAAACATTCAGTACTTC. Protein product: CASSPSAKNIQYF.